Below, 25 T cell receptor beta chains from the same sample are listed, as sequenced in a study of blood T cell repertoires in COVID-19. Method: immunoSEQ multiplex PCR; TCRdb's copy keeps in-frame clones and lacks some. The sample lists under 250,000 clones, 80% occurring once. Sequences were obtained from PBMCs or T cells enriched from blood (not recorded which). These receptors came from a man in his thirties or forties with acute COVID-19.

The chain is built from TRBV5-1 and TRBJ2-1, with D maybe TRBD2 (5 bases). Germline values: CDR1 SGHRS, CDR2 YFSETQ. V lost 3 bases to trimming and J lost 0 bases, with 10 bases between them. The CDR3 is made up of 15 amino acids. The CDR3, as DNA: TGCGCCAGCAGCTCCGACGGAGGCTCCTACAATGAGCAGTTCTTC. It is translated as CASSSDGGSYNEQFF.

Here the CDR3 DNA reads TGTGCCAGCAGCTTCCAGGGTTCTAACTATGGCTACACCTTC. Protein product: CASSFQGSNYGYTF. The chain recombines TRBV5-4 with TRBJ1-2; D possibly corresponds to TRBD1 (5 bases). V was trimmed by 2 bases and J by 0 bases, leaving 8 bases between them. Germline V gene sequence: CDR1 SGHNT, CDR2 YYREEE (reference sequence). The CDR3 runs 14 residues.

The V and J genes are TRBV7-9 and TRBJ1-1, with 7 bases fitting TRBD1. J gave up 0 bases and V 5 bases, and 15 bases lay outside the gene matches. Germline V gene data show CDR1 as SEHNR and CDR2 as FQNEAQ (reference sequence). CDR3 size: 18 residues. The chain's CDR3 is CASSHPPGQTFMNTEAFF. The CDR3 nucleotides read TGTGCCAGCAGCCACCCTCCGGGACAGACCTTCATGAACACTGAAGCTTTCTTT.

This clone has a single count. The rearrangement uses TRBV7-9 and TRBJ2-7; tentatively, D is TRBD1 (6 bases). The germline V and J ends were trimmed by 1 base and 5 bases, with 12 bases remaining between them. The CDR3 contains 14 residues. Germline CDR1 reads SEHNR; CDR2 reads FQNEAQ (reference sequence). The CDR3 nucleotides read TGTGCCAGCAGCTTAGAACAGGGCAACCACGAGCAGTACTTC. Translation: CASSLEQGNHEQYF. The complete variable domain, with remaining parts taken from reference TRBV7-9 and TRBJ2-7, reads DTGVSQNPRHKITKRGQNVTFRCDPISEHNRLYWYRQTLGQGPEFLTYFQNEAQLEKSRLLSDRFSAERPKGSFSTLEIQRTEQGDSAMYLCASSLEQGNHEQYFGPGTRLTVT.

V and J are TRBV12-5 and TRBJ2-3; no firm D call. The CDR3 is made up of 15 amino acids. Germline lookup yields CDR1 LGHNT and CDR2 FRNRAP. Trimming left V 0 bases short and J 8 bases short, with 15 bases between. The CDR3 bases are TGTGCTAGTGGTTTGGTACAAGGTCACGCAGGTACGCAGTATTTT. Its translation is CASGLVQGHAGTQYF.

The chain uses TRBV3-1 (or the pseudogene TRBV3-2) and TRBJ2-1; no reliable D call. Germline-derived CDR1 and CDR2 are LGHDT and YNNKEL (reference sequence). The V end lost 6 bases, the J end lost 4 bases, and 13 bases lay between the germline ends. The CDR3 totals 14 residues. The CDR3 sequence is CASSPPAAYNEQFF. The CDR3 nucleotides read TGTGCCAGCAGTCCACCCGCGGCATACAATGAGCAGTTCTTC.

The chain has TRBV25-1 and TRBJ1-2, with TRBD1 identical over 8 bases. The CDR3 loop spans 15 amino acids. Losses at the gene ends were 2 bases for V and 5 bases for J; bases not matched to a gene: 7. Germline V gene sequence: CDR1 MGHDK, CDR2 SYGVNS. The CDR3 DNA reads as TGTGCCAGCAGTGAACCGGACAGGGATGGATATGGCTACACCTTC. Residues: CASSEPDRDGYGYTF.

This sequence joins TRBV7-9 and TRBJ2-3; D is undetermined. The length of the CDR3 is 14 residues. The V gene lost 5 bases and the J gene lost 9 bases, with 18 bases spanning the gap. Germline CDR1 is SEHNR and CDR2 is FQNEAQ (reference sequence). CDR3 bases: TGTGCCAGCAGCGCCGCGCTACCGCCCCTAACGCAGTATTTT. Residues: CASSAALPPLTQYF.

CDR3 DNA sequence: TGTGCCAGCAGCCAAGAGTTTGACAGGGACTACGAGCAGTACTTC. Translation: CASSQEFDRDYEQYF. The chain recombines TRBV3-1 (or the pseudogene TRBV3-2) with TRBJ2-7, with 7 bases matching TRBD1. J gave up 3 bases and V 0 bases, and 5 bases lay outside the gene matches. Germline V gene data show CDR1 as LGHDT and CDR2 as YNNKEL (reference sequence). There are 15 residues in the CDR3.

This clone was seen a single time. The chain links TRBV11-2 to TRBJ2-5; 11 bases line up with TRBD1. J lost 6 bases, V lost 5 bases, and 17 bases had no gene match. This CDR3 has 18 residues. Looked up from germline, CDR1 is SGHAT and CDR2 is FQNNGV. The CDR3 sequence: CASSGGTGGRPHPKTQYF. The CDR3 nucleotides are TGTGCCAGCAGCGGGGGGACAGGGGGACGTCCCCACCCGAAGACCCAGTACTTC.

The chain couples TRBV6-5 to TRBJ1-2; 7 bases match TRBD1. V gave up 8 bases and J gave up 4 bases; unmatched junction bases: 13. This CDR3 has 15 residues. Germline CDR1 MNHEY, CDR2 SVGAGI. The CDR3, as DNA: TGTGCCAGCGGAGGAAGGCAGGGGGGCTTCTATGGCTACACCTTC. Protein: CASGGRQGGFYGYTF.

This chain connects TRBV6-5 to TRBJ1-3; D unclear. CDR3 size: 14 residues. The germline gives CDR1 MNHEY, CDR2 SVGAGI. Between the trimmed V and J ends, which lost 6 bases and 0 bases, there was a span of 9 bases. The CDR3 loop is CASSSSYSGNTIYF. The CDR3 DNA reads TGTGCCAGCAGCTCATCCTACTCTGGAAACACCATATATTTT.

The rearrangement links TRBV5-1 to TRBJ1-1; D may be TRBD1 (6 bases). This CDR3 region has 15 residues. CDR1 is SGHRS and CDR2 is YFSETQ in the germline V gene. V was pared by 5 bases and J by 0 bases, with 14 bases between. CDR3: CASSIGRGLNTEAFF. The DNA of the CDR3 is TGCGCCAGCAGTATAGGCAGGGGCCTGAACACTGAAGCTTTCTTT.

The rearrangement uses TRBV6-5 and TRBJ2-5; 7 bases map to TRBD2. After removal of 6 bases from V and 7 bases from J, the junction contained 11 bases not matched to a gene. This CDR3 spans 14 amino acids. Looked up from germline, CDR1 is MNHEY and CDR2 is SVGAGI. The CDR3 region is CASRPGGGEGTQYF. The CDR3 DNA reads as TGTGCCAGCAGACCCGGTGGGGGGGAGGGGACCCAGTACTTC.

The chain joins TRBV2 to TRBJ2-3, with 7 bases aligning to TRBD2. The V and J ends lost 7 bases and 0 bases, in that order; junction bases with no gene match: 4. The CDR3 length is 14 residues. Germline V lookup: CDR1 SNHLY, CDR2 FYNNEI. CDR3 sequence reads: CASIQRGSTDTQYF. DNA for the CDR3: TGTGCCAGCATACAGCGGGGAAGCACAGATACGCAGTATTTT.

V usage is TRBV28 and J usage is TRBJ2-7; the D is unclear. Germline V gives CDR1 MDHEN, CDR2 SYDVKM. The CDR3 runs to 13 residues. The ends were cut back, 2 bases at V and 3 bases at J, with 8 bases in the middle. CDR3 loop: CASSLGRFYEQYF. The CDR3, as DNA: TGTGCCAGCAGTTTAGGCAGATTCTACGAGCAGTACTTC.

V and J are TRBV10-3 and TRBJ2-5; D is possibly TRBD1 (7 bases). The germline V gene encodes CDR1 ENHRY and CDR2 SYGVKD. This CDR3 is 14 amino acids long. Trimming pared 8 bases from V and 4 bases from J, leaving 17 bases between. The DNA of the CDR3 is TGTGCCATCCGAGCCGGAGGGGGCGGAGAGACCCAGTACTTC. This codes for CAIRAGGGGETQYF.

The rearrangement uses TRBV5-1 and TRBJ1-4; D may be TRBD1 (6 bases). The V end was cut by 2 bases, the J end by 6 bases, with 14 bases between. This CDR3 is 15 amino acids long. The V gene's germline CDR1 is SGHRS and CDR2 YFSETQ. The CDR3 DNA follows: TGCGCCAGCAGCTTAGGGGGACGAGTGGATGAAAAACTGTTTTTT. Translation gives CASSLGGRVDEKLFF.

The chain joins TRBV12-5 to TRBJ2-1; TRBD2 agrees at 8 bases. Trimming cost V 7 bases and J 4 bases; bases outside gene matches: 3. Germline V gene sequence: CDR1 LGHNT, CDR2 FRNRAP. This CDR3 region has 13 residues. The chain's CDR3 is CASATGGYNEQFF. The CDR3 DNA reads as TGTGCTAGTGCCACGGGGGGGTACAATGAGCAGTTCTTC.

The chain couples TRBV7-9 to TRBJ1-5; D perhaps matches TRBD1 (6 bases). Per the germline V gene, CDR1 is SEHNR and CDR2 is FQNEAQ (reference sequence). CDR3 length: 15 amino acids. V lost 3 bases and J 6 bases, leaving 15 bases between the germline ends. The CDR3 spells CASSFQGTNPQPQHF. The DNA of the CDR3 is TGTGCCAGCAGCTTCCAAGGGACAAACCCTCAGCCCCAGCATTTT.

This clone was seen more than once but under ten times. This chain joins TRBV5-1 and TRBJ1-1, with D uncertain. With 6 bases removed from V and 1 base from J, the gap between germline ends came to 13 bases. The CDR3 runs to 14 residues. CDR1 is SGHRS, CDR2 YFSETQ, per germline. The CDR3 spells CASTMAGGNTEAFF. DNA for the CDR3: TGCGCCAGCACAATGGCCGGCGGGAACACTGAAGCTTTCTTT.

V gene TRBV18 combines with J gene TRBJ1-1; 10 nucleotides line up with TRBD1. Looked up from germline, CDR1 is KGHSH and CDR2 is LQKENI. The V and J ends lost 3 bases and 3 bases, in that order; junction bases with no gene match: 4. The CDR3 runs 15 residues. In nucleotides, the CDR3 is TGTGCCAGCTCACCTTCGGGGACAGGGGACACTGAAGCTTTCTTT. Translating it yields CASSPSGTGDTEAFF.

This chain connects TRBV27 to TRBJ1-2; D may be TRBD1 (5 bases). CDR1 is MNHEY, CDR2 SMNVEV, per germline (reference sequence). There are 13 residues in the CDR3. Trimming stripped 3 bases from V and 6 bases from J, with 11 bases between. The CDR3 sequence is CASSFAGTDGYTF. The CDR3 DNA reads TGTGCCAGCAGTTTCGCCGGGACTGATGGCTACACCTTC.

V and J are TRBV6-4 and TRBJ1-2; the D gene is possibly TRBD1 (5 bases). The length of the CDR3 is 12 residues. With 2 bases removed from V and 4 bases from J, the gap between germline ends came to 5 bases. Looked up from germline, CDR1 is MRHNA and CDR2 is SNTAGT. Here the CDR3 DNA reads TGTGCCAGCAGTGACGGGGCCTATGGCTACACCTTC. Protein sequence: CASSDGAYGYTF.

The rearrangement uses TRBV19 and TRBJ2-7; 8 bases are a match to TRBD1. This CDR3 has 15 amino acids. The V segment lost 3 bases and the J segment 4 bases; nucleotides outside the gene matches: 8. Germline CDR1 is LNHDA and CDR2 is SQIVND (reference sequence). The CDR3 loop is CASSISGQGWYEQYF. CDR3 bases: TGTGCCAGTAGTATCTCCGGACAGGGATGGTACGAGCAGTACTTC.